The rows below give T cell receptor beta chains drawn from one sample of a study of OX40 agonist ivuxolimab in advanced cancers. Data came from immunoSEQ multiplex PCR; TCRdb stores just in-frame clones and leaves some out. The data show some 34,000 clones, 88% seen once. This specimen was CD4+ or CD8+ T cells sorted from blood, taken in a trial of the OX40 agonist ivuxolimab. The receptors were sampled from an adult with an advanced solid tumor such as melanoma, head and neck, liver or kidney cancer. Each CDR3 is given with its conserved first and last residue. A D gene is named only where the DNA matches it firmly. Only some rows state a clone size, as once, few, many or a class for expanded clones.

v_call: TRBV2; j_call: TRBJ1-1; d_call: .; clone_size: .; cdr3_aa: CASGGLKDTEAFF; cdr3_nt: TGTGCCAGCGGAGGCCTTAAGGACACTGAAGCTTTCTTT
v_call: TRBV19; j_call: TRBJ2-7; d_call: TRBD2; clone_size: .; cdr3_aa: CASSVGLATDYEQYF; cdr3_nt: TGTGCCAGTAGTGTAGGACTAGCGACAGACTACGAGCAGTACTTC
v_call: TRBV21-1; j_call: TRBJ2-7; d_call: .; clone_size: .; cdr3_aa: CASTRAGISDEQYF; cdr3_nt: TGTGCCAGCACCCGGGCGGGTATATCGGACGAGCAGTACTTC
v_call: TRBV27; j_call: TRBJ1-5; d_call: .; clone_size: .; cdr3_aa: CASGTGMGQPQHF; cdr3_nt: TGTGCCAGCGGTACAGGGATGGGTCAGCCCCAGCATTTT
v_call: TRBV13; j_call: TRBJ2-7; d_call: .; clone_size: .; cdr3_aa: CASPLVTVNYEQYF; cdr3_nt: TGTGCCAGCCCCCTCGTGACGGTCAACTACGAGCAGTACTTC
v_call: TRBV4-1; j_call: TRBJ2-7; d_call: TRBD2; clone_size: .; cdr3_aa: CASSQQPSGSNGYEQYF; cdr3_nt: TGCGCCAGCAGCCAACAGCCTAGCGGGAGTAATGGTTACGAGCAGTACTTC
v_call: TRBV9; j_call: TRBJ2-3; d_call: .; clone_size: once; cdr3_aa: CASSTQGPSTDTQYF; cdr3_nt: TGTGCCAGCAGCACCCAGGGGCCTAGCACAGATACGCAGTATTTT
v_call: TRBV7-9; j_call: TRBJ2-5; d_call: TRBD2; clone_size: .; cdr3_aa: CASRPSSGSQETQYF; cdr3_nt: TGTGCCAGCAGACCCTCTAGCGGGAGTCAAGAGACCCAGTACTTC
v_call: TRBV27; j_call: TRBJ1-1; d_call: TRBD1; clone_size: .; cdr3_aa: CASSLTGWGNTEAFF; cdr3_nt: TGTGCCAGCAGTCTGACAGGGTGGGGGAACACTGAAGCTTTCTTT
v_call: TRBV7-9; j_call: TRBJ2-4; d_call: TRBD1; clone_size: few; cdr3_aa: CASAQGAGAKNIQYF; cdr3_nt: TGTGCCAGCGCCCAGGGGGCAGGAGCCAAAAACATTCAGTACTTC
v_call: TRBV11-1; j_call: TRBJ2-7; d_call: .; clone_size: .; cdr3_aa: CASSSGQTYEQYF; cdr3_nt: TGTGCCAGCAGCTCTGGACAGACCTACGAGCAGTACTTC
v_call: TRBV28; j_call: TRBJ2-2; d_call: TRBD1; clone_size: few; cdr3_aa: CASSLIRTGVNTGELFF; cdr3_nt: TGTGCCAGCAGTTTAATCCGGACAGGGGTGAACACCGGGGAGCTGTTTTTT
v_call: TRBV19; j_call: TRBJ2-2; d_call: TRBD1; clone_size: .; cdr3_aa: CASSAKGQVNTGELFF; cdr3_nt: TGTGCCAGTAGTGCCAAGGGACAGGTGAACACCGGGGAGCTGTTTTTT
v_call: TRBV6-1; j_call: TRBJ1-1; d_call: .; clone_size: once; cdr3_aa: CASSDGPRHSVDTEAFF; cdr3_nt: TGTGCCAGCAGTGACGGTCCAAGACACTCTGTCGACACTGAAGCTTTCTTT
v_call: TRBV23-1; j_call: TRBJ2-4; d_call: TRBD1; clone_size: .; cdr3_aa: CASRTVGTGPLAKNIQYF; cdr3_nt: TGCGCCAGCAGGACCGTCGGGACAGGGCCCCTAGCCAAAAACATTCAGTACTTC
v_call: TRBV13; j_call: TRBJ2-4; d_call: TRBD1; clone_size: .; cdr3_aa: CASSQGQEKNIQYF; cdr3_nt: TGTGCCAGCAGCCAGGGACAGGAAAAAAACATTCAGTACTTC
v_call: TRBV28; j_call: TRBJ2-3; d_call: TRBD1; clone_size: .; cdr3_aa: CASSFPRDRGGDTQYF; cdr3_nt: TGTGCCAGCAGTTTCCCTCGGGACAGGGGTGGCGATACGCAGTATTTT
v_call: TRBV6-1; j_call: TRBJ1-1; d_call: .; clone_size: .; cdr3_aa: CASSDRGSTEAFF; cdr3_nt: TGTGCCAGCAGTGACAGGGGTAGCACTGAAGCTTTCTTT
v_call: TRBV9; j_call: TRBJ2-1; d_call: .; clone_size: .; cdr3_aa: CASSNPTYYEGAGGYNEQFF; cdr3_nt: TGTGCCAGCAGCAACCCAACCTATTATGAGGGGGCTGGGGGGTACAATGAGCAGTTCTTC
v_call: TRBV7-2; j_call: TRBJ2-1; d_call: TRBD2; clone_size: .; cdr3_aa: CASSPTSGRHYNEQFF; cdr3_nt: TGTGCCAGCAGCCCGACTAGCGGGAGGCACTACAATGAGCAGTTCTTC
v_call: TRBV28; j_call: TRBJ2-1; d_call: TRBD2; clone_size: once; cdr3_aa: CASSPTGTSGRGSYNEQFF; cdr3_nt: TGTGCCAGCAGTCCCACCGGGACTAGCGGGAGGGGGTCCTACAATGAGCAGTTCTTC
v_call: TRBV7-8; j_call: TRBJ1-5; d_call: .; clone_size: .; cdr3_aa: CASSLIPYSNQPQHF; cdr3_nt: TGTGCCAGCAGCTTAATTCCGTATAGCAATCAGCCCCAGCATTTT
v_call: TRBV7-8; j_call: TRBJ2-1; d_call: .; clone_size: .; cdr3_aa: CASSLAGGTFTYNEQFF; cdr3_nt: TGTGCCAGCAGCTTAGCAGGGGGGACCTTTACCTACAATGAGCAGTTCTTC
v_call: TRBV5-4; j_call: TRBJ1-4; d_call: .; clone_size: .; cdr3_aa: CASSLRQPAGNEKLFF; cdr3_nt: TGTGCCAGCAGCTTGAGACAGCCGGCGGGTAATGAAAAACTGTTTTTT
v_call: TRBV27; j_call: TRBJ2-7; d_call: TRBD2; clone_size: .; cdr3_aa: CASSTLLAGVSYEQYF; cdr3_nt: TGTGCCAGCAGTACCCTCCTTGCGGGAGTTTCCTACGAGCAGTACTTC
v_call: TRBV15; j_call: TRBJ2-1; d_call: .; clone_size: .; cdr3_aa: CATSRESRSYNEQFF; cdr3_nt: TGTGCCACCAGCAGAGAATCACGATCCTACAATGAGCAGTTCTTC
v_call: TRBV11-3; j_call: TRBJ2-7; d_call: TRBD1; clone_size: .; cdr3_aa: CASSPRTGGYEQYF; cdr3_nt: TGTGCCAGCAGCCCACGGACAGGGGGTTACGAGCAGTACTTC
v_call: TRBV7-9; j_call: TRBJ2-7; d_call: .; clone_size: .; cdr3_aa: CASSGDRDAAYEQYF; cdr3_nt: TGTGCCAGCAGCGGGGACCGGGACGCCGCCTACGAGCAGTACTTC
v_call: TRBV15; j_call: TRBJ2-5; d_call: .; clone_size: .; cdr3_aa: CATSEYTSLDRETQYF; cdr3_nt: TGTGCCACCAGCGAGTATACTAGCCTCGATAGGGAGACCCAGTACTTC
v_call: TRBV29-1; j_call: TRBJ1-1; d_call: .; clone_size: .; cdr3_aa: CSVRARGLSTEAFF; cdr3_nt: TGCAGCGTTCGGGCTCGGGGGCTATCCACTGAAGCTTTCTTT
v_call: TRBV30; j_call: TRBJ2-7; d_call: TRBD1; clone_size: .; cdr3_aa: CAWSDRDRGFYEQYF; cdr3_nt: TGTGCCTGGAGTGACCGGGACAGGGGATTCTACGAGCAGTACTTC
v_call: TRBV29-1; j_call: TRBJ2-3; d_call: .; clone_size: .; cdr3_aa: CSEGGPGVGTDTQYF; cdr3_nt: TGCAGCGAAGGGGGACCGGGAGTCGGCACAGATACGCAGTATTTT
v_call: TRBV19; j_call: TRBJ2-7; d_call: TRBD2; clone_size: few; cdr3_aa: CASSPLSGSYEQYF; cdr3_nt: TGTGCCAGTAGTCCCTTGAGCGGGAGTTACGAGCAGTACTTC
v_call: TRBV4-1; j_call: TRBJ2-1; d_call: .; clone_size: .; cdr3_aa: CASSQGNEQFF; cdr3_nt: TGCGCCAGCAGCCAAGGCAATGAGCAGTTCTTC
v_call: TRBV4-1; j_call: TRBJ2-1; d_call: .; clone_size: few; cdr3_aa: CASSLSRSGGSEQFF; cdr3_nt: TGCGCCAGCAGCCTAAGTAGGTCAGGAGGGAGTGAGCAGTTCTTC
v_call: TRBV5-4; j_call: TRBJ2-7; d_call: .; clone_size: .; cdr3_aa: CASSFSGHSYEQYF; cdr3_nt: TGTGCCAGCAGCTTTTCGGGACACAGCTACGAGCAGTACTTC
v_call: TRBV10-3; j_call: TRBJ2-2; d_call: .; clone_size: .; cdr3_aa: CAIRHSGGEDHGELFF; cdr3_nt: TGTGCCATCCGCCATTCAGGCGGTGAAGATCACGGGGAGCTGTTTTTT
v_call: TRBV11-1; j_call: TRBJ2-1; d_call: TRBD2; clone_size: .; cdr3_aa: CASSLPGLAGYNEQFF; cdr3_nt: TGTGCCAGCAGCTTACCAGGACTAGCGGGGTACAATGAGCAGTTCTTC
v_call: TRBV28; j_call: TRBJ2-7; d_call: .; clone_size: .; cdr3_aa: CASSFRYEQYF; cdr3_nt: TGTGCCAGCAGTTTCCGGTACGAGCAGTACTTC
v_call: TRBV7-9; j_call: TRBJ1-1; d_call: .; clone_size: .; cdr3_aa: CASSLVQNTEAFF; cdr3_nt: TGTGCCAGCAGCTTAGTCCAGAACACTGAAGCTTTCTTT
v_call: TRBV9; j_call: TRBJ2-1; d_call: TRBD1; clone_size: .; cdr3_aa: CASSVPITGGASYNEQFF; cdr3_nt: TGTGCCAGCAGCGTACCAATTACAGGGGGCGCATCCTACAATGAGCAGTTCTTC
v_call: TRBV4-2; j_call: TRBJ1-1; d_call: .; clone_size: .; cdr3_aa: CASSQDGAEAFF; cdr3_nt: TGTGCCAGCAGCCAAGACGGTGCTGAAGCTTTCTTT
v_call: TRBV5-5; j_call: TRBJ2-7; d_call: .; clone_size: .; cdr3_aa: CASSLGQPQYF; cdr3_nt: TGTGCCAGCAGCTTGGGACAGCCGCAGTACTTC
v_call: TRBV19; j_call: TRBJ2-2; d_call: TRBD2; clone_size: .; cdr3_aa: CASSIVGLAGGGTGELFF; cdr3_nt: TGTGCCAGTAGTATAGTGGGACTAGCGGGAGGTGGGACCGGGGAGCTGTTTTTT
v_call: TRBV30; j_call: TRBJ2-6; d_call: .; clone_size: .; cdr3_aa: CAWRGAGGANVLTF; cdr3_nt: TGTGCCTGGAGGGGCGCGGGGGGGGCCAACGTCCTGACTTTC
v_call: TRBV29-1; j_call: TRBJ2-2; d_call: .; clone_size: .; cdr3_aa: CSVEGHTNTGELFF; cdr3_nt: TGCAGCGTTGAGGGACACACGAACACCGGGGAGCTGTTTTTT
v_call: TRBV4-1; j_call: TRBJ2-7; d_call: .; clone_size: .; cdr3_aa: CASSQDPSQNYEQYF; cdr3_nt: TGCGCCAGCAGCCAAGATCCCTCCCAAAACTACGAGCAGTACTTC
v_call: TRBV21-1; j_call: TRBJ2-1; d_call: .; clone_size: .; cdr3_aa: CASSKSLAGKMMGEQFF; cdr3_nt: TGTGCCAGCAGCAAATCACTAGCGGGAAAAATGATGGGTGAGCAGTTCTTC
v_call: TRBV30; j_call: TRBJ1-5; d_call: TRBD1; clone_size: few; cdr3_aa: CAWSAGQGNQPQHF; cdr3_nt: TGTGCCTGGAGTGCGGGACAGGGGAACCAGCCCCAGCATTTT
v_call: TRBV2; j_call: TRBJ2-7; d_call: .; clone_size: few; cdr3_aa: CASSVLLAGAYEQYF; cdr3_nt: TGTGCCAGCAGTGTACTTCTGGCGGGCGCCTACGAGCAGTACTTC
v_call: TRBV9; j_call: TRBJ2-7; d_call: .; clone_size: .; cdr3_aa: CASSSGSSYEQYF; cdr3_nt: TGTGCCAGCAGCTCAGGGTCCTCCTACGAGCAGTACTTC
v_call: TRBV27; j_call: TRBJ2-1; d_call: .; clone_size: .; cdr3_aa: CASTRGITPYNEQFF; cdr3_nt: TGTGCCAGCACGCGCGGGATCACCCCCTACAATGAGCAGTTCTTC